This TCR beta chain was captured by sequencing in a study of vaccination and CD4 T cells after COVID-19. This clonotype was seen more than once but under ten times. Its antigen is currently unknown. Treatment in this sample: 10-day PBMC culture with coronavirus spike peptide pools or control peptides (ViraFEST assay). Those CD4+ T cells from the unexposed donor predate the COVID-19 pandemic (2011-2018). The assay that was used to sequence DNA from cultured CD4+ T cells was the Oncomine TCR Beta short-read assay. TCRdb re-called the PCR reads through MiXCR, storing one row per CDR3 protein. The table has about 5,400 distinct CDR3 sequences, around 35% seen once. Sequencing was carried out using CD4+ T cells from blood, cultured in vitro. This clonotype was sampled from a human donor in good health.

The CDR3 nucleotides are TGCAGTGCAGAGACTCCGGGACAGTTCTCCTACGAGCAGTACTTC. It is translated as CSAETPGQFSYEQYF. This chain links TRBV20-1 with TRBJ2-7, with TRBD1 matching over 7 bases. V was clipped by 6 bases and J by 0 bases; unmatched bases: 11. Germline-derived CDR1 and CDR2 are DFQATT and SNEGSKA (reference sequence). This CDR3 region has 15 residues.